The present TCR beta chain was sequenced within a study of blood T cell repertoires in COVID-19. Whole-study context: COVID-19 samples collected from the United States, Italy and Spain covered acute and convalescent phases. Sources were T cells, B-cell-depleted T cells, or PBMCs; the material itself was cDNA or gDNA.

Original processing notes: Reference gene primer amplification yielded estimated nucleated cell counts. Using immunoSEQ multiplex PCR, the repertoire was profiled, and TCRdb retains in-frame clones only, with some absent. From that table come the V and J calls and clone size; the DNA was used to work out D and trimming. The table records roughly 150,000 clones, more than 75% of them present only once. The CDR3 extends over 13 amino acids. With 4 bases clipped from V and 5 bases from J, the junction kept 4 bases outside the gene matches. Germline loops: CDR1 SGDLS, CDR2 YYNGEE. The chain employs TRBV9 and TRBJ2-7; 9 bases are shared with TRBD1. This receptor was taken from a man aged 50-60 years who had recovered from COVID-19. Sequenced input: peripheral blood. CDR3 protein: CASSLQGANEQYF. Here the CDR3 DNA reads TGTGCCAGCAGCCTACAGGGGGCCAACGAGCAGTACTTC.